This T cell receptor beta chain appears in the sequencing data of a study of response to subunit inactivated influenza vaccine. Study-wide points: The authors suggested that few new T cells are recruited per seasonal influenza vaccination.

Unmatched junction bases numbered 7, after V lost 3 bases and J lost 2 bases. This CDR3 has 15 residues. Germline V gene lookup returns CDR1 MNHEY and CDR2 SVGEGT. This clonotype occurred a few times. Its antigen is unidentified. TCRdb analysed the RT-PCR reads with MiXCR anew, one entry per CDR3 protein. The sample contains under 750,000 distinct CDR3 sequences, approximately 12% of which appear only once. J is TRBJ2-7 and V is TRBV6-2 or TRBV6-3; TRBD1 matches 7 bases. This clonotype was obtained from a man aged 45-60 years who received an inactivated influenza vaccine. The source material was PBMCs from blood, sampled on the day of vaccination. DNA for the CDR3: TGTGCCAGCAGTTATGGTAGGGGGCGACCCTACGAGCAGTACTTC. This encodes CASSYGRGRPYEQYF.